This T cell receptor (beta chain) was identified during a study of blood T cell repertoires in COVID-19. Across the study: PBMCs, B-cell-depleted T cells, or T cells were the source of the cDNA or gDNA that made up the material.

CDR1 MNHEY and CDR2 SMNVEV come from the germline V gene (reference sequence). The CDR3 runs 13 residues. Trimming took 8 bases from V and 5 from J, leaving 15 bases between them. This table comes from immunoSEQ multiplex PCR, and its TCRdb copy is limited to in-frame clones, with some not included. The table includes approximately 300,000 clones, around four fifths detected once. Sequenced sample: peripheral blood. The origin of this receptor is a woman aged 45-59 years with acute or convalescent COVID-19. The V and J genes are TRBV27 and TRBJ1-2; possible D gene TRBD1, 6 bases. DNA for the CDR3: TGTGCCAGCCGAGAAACAGGGAAGTATGGCTACACCTTC. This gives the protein CASRETGKYGYTF.